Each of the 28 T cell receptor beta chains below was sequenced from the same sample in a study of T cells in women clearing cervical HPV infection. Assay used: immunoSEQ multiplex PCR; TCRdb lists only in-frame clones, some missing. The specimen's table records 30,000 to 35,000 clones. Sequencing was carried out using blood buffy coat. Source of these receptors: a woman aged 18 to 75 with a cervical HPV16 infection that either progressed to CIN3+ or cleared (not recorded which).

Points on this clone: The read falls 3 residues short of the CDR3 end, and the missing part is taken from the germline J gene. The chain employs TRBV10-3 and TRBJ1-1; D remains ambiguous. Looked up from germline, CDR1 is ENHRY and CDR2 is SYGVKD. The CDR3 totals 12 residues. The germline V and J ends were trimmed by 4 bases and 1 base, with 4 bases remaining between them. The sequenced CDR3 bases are TGTGCCATCAGTGCCCGGAACACTGAA. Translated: CAISARNTE. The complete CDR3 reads CAISARNTEAFF.

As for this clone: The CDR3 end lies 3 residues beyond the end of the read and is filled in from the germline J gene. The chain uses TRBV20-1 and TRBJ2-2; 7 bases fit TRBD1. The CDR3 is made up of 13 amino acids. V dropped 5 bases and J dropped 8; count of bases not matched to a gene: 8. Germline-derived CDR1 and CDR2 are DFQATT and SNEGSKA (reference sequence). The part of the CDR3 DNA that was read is TGCAGTGCTGCCCGGACAGGTCCTGGGGAG. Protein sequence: CSAARTGPGE. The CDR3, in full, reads CSAARTGPGELFF.

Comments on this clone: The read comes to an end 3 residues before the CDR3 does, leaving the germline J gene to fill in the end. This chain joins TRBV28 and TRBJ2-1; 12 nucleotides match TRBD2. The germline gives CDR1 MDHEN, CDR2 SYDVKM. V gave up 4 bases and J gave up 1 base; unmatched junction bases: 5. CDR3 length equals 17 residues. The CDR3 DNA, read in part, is TGTGCCAGCAGTTCTAGCGGGAGGGGGGGGTCCTACAATGAG. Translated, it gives CASSSSGRGGSYNE. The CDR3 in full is CASSSSGRGGSYNEQFF.

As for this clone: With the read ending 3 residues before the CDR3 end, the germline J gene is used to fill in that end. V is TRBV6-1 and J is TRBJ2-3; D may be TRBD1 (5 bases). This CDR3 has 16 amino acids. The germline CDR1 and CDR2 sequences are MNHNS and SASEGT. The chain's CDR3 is CASSEDRRQINQPQYF. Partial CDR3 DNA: TGTGCCAGCAGTGAGGACCGGAGACAGATCAATCAGCCG.

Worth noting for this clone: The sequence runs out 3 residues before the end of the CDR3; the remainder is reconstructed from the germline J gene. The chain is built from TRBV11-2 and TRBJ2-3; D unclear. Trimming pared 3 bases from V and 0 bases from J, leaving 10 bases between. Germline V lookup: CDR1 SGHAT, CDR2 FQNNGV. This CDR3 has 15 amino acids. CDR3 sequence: CASSFISSSTDTQYF. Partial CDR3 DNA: TGTGCCAGCAGCTTTATATCCTCTAGCACAGATACG.

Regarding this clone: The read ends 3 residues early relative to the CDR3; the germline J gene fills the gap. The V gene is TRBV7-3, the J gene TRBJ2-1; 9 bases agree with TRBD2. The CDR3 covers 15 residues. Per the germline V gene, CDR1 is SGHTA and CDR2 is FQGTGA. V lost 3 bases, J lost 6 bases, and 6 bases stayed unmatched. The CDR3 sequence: CASSFGTSSLNEQFF. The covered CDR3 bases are TGTGCCAGCAGCTTCGGGACTAGCAGCCTCAATGAG.

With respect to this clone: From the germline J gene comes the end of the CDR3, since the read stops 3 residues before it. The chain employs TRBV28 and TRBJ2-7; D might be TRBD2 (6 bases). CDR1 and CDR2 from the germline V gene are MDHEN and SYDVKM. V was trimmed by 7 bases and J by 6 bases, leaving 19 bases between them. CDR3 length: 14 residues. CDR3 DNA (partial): TGTGCCAGCACCTTCAGCGGACTAAAACGCGAG. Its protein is CASTFSGLKRE. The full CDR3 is CASTFSGLKREQYF.

CDR3 region: CASSKLAGAGTDTQYF. The CDR3 DNA, read in part, is TGTGCCAGCAGTAAACTAGCGGGGGCCGGCACAGATACG. The V and J genes are TRBV13 and TRBJ2-3; 11 positions agree with TRBD2. The read falls 3 residues short of the CDR3 end, and the missing part is taken from the germline J gene. Germline CDR1 is PRHDT and CDR2 is FYEKMQ (reference sequence). The V segment lost 6 bases and the J segment 1 base; nucleotides outside the gene matches: 6. The CDR3 covers 16 residues. The full variable domain, with the rest looked up from reference TRBV13 and TRBJ2-3, is AAGVIQSPRHLIKEKRETATLKCYPIPRHDTVYWYQQGPGQDPQFLISFYEKMQSDKGSIPDRFSAQQFSDYHSELNMSSLELGDSALYFCASSKLAGAGTDTQYFGPGTRLTVL.

Partial CDR3 DNA: TGTGCCAGCTCACCGGGACAGGGCTCCTACGAG. Its translation is CASSPGQGSYE. The whole CDR3 region reads CASSPGQGSYEQYF. The chain is built from TRBV18 and TRBJ2-7, with TRBD1 identical over 9 bases. The CDR3 end is not reached by the read, which stops 3 residues before it; the germline J gene fills it in. CDR1 and CDR2 from the germline V gene are KGHSH and LQKENI. The trim removed 3 bases at V and 0 bases at J, leaving 0 bases unmatched. CDR3 length: 14 amino acids.

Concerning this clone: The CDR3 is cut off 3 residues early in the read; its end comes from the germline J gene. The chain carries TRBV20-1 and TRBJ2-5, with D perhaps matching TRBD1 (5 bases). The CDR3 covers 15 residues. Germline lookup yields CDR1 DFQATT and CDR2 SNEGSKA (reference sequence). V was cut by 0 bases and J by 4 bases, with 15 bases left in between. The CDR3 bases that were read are TGCAGTGCTAGAGAGGTTAGGGGTATGCGAGAGACC. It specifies CSAREVRGMRET. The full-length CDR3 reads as CSAREVRGMRETQYF.

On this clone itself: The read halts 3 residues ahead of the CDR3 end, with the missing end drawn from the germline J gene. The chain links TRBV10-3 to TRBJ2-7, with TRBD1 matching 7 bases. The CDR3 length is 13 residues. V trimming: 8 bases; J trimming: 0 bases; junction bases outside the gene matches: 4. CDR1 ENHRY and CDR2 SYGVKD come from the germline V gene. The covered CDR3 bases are TGTGCCATCGGGGACAGACTCTCCTACGAG. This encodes CAIGDRLSYE. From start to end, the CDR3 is CAIGDRLSYEQYF.

CDR3 in amino acids: CASSNRETQYF. The sequenced CDR3 bases are TGTGCCAGCAGCAACAGGGAAACG. The rearrangement joins TRBV11-2 to TRBJ2-3; a possible D gene is TRBD1 (6 bases). The missing CDR3 end, 3 residues past where the read stops, is filled in from the germline J gene. CDR1 and CDR2 (germline): SGHAT, FQNNGV. There are 11 residues in the CDR3.

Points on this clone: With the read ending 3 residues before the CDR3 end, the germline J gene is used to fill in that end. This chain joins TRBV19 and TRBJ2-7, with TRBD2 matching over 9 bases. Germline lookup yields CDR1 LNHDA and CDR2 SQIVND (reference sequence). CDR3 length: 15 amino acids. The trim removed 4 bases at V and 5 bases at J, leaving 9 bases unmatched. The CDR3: CASSSSSGSSHEQYF. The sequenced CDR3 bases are TGTGCCAGTAGTAGTAGTAGCGGGAGTTCCCACGAG.

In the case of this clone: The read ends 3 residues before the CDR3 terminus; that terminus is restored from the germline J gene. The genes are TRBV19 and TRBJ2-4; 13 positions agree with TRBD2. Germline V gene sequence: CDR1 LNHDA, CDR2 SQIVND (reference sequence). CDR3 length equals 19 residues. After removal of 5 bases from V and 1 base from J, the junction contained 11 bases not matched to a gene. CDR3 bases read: TGTGCCAGTAGTTTAATACTAGCGGGAGGGCTCGGGGCCAAAAACATT. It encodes CASSLILAGGLGAKNI. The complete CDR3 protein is CASSLILAGGLGAKNIQYF. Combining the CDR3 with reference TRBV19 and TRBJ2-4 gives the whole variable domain DGGITQSPKYLFRKEGQNVTLSCEQNLNHDAMYWYRQDPGQGLRLIYYSQIVNDFQKGDIAEGYSVSREKKESFPLTVTSAQKNPTAFYLCASSLILAGGLGAKNIQYFGAGTRLSVL.

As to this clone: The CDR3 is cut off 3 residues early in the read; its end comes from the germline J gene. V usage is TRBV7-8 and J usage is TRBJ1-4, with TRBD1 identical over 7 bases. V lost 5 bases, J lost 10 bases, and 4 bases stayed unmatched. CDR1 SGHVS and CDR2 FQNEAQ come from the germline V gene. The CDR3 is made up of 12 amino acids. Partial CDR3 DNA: TGTGCCAGCAGCGTGGGACAGAGAAAA. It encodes CASSVGQRK. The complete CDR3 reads CASSVGQRKLFF.

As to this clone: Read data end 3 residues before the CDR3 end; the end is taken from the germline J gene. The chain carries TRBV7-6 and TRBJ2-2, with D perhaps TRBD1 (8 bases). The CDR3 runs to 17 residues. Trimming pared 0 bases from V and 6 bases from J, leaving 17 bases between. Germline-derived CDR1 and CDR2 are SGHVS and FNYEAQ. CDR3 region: CASSLAGGDRLAGELFF. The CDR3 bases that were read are TGTGCCAGCAGCTTAGCGGGGGGGGACAGGCTCGCCGGGGAG.

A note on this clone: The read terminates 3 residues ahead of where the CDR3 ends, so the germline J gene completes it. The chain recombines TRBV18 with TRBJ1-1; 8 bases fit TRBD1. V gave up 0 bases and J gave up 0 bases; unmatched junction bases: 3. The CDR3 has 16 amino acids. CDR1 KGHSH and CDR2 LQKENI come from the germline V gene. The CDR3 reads CASSPPMGQVNTEAFF. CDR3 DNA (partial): TGTGCCAGCTCACCACCGATGGGACAGGTGAACACTGAA.

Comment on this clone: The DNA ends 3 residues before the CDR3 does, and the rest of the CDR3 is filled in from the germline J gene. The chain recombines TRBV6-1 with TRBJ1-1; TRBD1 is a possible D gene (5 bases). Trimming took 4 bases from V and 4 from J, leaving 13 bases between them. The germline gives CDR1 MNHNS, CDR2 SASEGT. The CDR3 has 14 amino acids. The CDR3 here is CASSARGATTEAFF. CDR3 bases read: TGTGCCAGCAGTGCCCGCGGGGCGACCACTGAA.

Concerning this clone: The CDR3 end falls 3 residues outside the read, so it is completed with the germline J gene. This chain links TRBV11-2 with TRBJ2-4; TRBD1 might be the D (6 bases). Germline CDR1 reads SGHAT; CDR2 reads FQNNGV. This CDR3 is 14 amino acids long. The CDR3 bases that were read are TGTGCCAGCAGCTTAAGCGTGGCTTGGGGGCGT. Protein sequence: CASSLSVAWGR. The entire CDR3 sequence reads CASSLSVAWGRQYF.

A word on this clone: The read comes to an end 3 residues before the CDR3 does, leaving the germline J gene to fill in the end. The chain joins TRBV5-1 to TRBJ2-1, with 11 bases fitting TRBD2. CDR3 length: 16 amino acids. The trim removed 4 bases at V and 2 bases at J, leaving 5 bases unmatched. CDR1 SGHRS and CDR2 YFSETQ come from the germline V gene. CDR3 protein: CASSATSGSPYNEQFF. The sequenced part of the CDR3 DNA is TGCGCCAGCAGCGCTACTAGCGGGAGCCCCTACAATGAG.

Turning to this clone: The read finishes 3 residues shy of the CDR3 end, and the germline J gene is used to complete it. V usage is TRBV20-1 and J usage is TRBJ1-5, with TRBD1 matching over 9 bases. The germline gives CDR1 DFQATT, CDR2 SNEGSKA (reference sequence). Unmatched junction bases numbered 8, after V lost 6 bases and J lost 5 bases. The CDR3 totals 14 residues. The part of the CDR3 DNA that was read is TGCAGTGCCCAGACAGGGGGTGGCGATCAGCCC. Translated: CSAQTGGGDQP. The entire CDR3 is CSAQTGGGDQPQHF.

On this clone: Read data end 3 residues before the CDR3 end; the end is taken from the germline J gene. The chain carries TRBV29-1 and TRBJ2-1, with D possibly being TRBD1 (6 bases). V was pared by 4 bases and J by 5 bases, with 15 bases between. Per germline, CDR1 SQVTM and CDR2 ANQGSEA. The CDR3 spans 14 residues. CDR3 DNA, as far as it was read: TGCAGCGTTGCCCGGGACACAAGCAACAATGAG. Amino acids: CSVARDTSNNE. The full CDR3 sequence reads CSVARDTSNNEQFF.

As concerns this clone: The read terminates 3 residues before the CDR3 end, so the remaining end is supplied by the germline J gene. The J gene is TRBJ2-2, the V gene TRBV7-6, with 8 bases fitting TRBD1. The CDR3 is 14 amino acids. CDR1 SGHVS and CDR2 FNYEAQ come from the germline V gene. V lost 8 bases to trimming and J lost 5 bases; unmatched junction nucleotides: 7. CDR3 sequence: CASSGTGLTGELFF. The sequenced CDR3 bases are TGTGCCAGCTCCGGGACAGGTTTGACCGGGGAG.

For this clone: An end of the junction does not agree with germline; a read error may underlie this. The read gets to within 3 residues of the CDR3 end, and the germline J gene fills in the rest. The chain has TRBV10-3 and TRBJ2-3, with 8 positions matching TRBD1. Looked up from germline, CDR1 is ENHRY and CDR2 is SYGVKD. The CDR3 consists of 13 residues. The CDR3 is CAIRQGVAETQYF. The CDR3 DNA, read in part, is TGTGCCATCAGACAGGGGGTAGCAGAGACG.

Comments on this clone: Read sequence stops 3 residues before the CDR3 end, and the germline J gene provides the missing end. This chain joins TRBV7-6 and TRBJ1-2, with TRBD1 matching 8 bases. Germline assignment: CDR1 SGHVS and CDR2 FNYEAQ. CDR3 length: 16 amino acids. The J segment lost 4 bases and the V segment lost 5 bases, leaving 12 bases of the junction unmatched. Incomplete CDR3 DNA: TGTGCCAGCAGCCCAGGGGGCCGCGGCGAAGCCTATGGC. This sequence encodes CASSPGGRGEAYG. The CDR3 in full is CASSPGGRGEAYGYTF.

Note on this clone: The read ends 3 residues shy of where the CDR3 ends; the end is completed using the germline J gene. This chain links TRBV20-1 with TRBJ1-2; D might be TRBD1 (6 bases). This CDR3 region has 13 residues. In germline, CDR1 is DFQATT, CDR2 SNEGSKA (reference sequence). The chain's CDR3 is CSARRGKGFGYTF. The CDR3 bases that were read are TGCAGTGCTAGGAGGGGGAAGGGGTTCGGC.

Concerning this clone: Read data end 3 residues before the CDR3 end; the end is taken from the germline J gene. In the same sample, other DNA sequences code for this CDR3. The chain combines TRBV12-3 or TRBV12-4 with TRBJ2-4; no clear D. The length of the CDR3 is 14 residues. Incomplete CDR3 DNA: TGTGCCAGCAGCCCCCAAGCGTCGCAACTACTT. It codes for CASSPQASQLL. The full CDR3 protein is CASSPQASQLLQYF.

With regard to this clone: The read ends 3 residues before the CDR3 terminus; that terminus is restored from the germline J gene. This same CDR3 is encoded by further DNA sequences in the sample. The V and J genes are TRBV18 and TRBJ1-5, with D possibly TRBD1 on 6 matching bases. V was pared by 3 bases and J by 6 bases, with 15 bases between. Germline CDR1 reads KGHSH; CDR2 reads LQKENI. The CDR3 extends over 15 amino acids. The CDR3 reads CASSPTGGGGQPQHF. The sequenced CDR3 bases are TGTGCCAGCTCACCTACCGGGGGGGGCGGTCAGCCC.